This T cell receptor beta chain originates from a study of T cells in Graves' hyperthyroidism and ophthalmopathy. The CDR3 runs to 17 residues. The J segment lost 4 bases and the V segment lost 1 base, leaving 12 bases of the junction unmatched. The germline V gene has CDR1 SGHRS and CDR2 YFSETQ. Amplified regions were TCR beta CDR3 sequences from RNA transcripts. RT-PCR in the first round (using the HTBI primer set) targeted the TCR CDR3. TCRdb reprocessed the multiplex PCR reads via MiXCR and lists one record per CDR3 protein. The data show about 320,000 distinct CDR3 sequences, around a sixth seen once. This clonotype was seen a handful of times.

This TCR was sampled from a man in his thirties or forties with Graves' hyperthyroidism. The sequencing input was blood. V gene TRBV5-1 combines with J gene TRBJ2-5; 8 bases fit TRBD1. The CDR3 sequence is CASSLMGSGRGRETQYF. CDR3 nucleotides: TGCGCCAGCAGCTTGATGGGGTCTGGCAGGGGGCGAGAGACCCAGTACTTC.